Listed below are T cell receptor beta chains from one sample, sequenced in a study of cytomegalovirus exposure and HLA in healthy donors. TCRdb's table, derived via immunoSEQ multiplex PCR, lists solely in-frame clones and lacks some. There are 56,000 or so clones in the sample; 85% to 95% occur only once, and about 1% lies in the top ten. The sample comprised PBMCs. The source of these receptors is a man younger than 35 in good health and CMV-seronegative. CDR3s include the opening cysteine and the closing phenylalanine or tryptophan. D genes are given only for firm matches. Clone size is stated in some rows and not others, as once, few, many or a class when expanded.

D gene	CDR3 length	clone size	V gene	J gene	CDR3 protein	CDR3 DNA
NA	15	few	TRBV14	TRBJ1-1	CASSHVGAPEPEAFF	TGTGCCAGCAGCCATGTTGGGGCCCCGGAGCCTGAAGCTTTCTTT
NA	15	NA	TRBV21-1	TRBJ2-7	CASMGPRNLTYEQYF	TGTGCCAGCATGGGTCCGAGGAATCTAACCTACGAGCAGTACTTC
TRBD1	16	NA	TRBV15	TRBJ1-5	CATSRATGQINQPQHF	TGTGCCACCAGCAGAGCCACGGGACAGATCAATCAGCCCCAGCATTTT
TRBD1	12	NA	TRBV6-5	TRBJ2-5	CASSTGDETQYF	TGTGCCAGCAGTACAGGGGACGAGACCCAGTACTTC
TRBD1	13	NA	TRBV2	TRBJ2-7	CASSAASTGEPYF	TGTGCCAGCAGCGCCGCATCCACAGGGGAACCGTACTTC
NA	12	NA	TRBV5-6	TRBJ2-2	CASSRAAGELFF	TGTGCCAGCAGCCGAGCCGCCGGGGAGCTGTTTTTT
NA	15	NA	TRBV27	TRBJ2-3	CASSLRLGSLDTQYF	TGTGCCAGCAGTTTGAGACTAGGTTCGTTGGATACGCAGTATTTT
NA	17	once	TRBV5-6	TRBJ2-1	CASSVKGGALSYNEQFF	TGTGCCAGCAGCGTAAAAGGGGGGGCCCTCTCCTACAATGAGCAGTTCTTC
NA	15	NA	TRBV2	TRBJ2-7	CASSEAPTLSYEQYF	TGTGCCAGCAGTGAGGCTCCAACCCTCTCCTACGAGCAGTACTTC
NA	16	once	TRBV7-2	TRBJ2-1	CASSLVKLGSYNEQFF	TGTGCCAGCAGCTTAGTGAAACTAGGCTCCTACAATGAGCAGTTCTTC
NA	15	NA	TRBV7-3	TRBJ1-3	CASSPQGTSGNTIYF	TGTGCCAGCAGCCCACAGGGAACCTCTGGAAACACCATATATTTT
NA	14	NA	TRBV28	TRBJ1-1	CASRPFAVNTEAFF	TGTGCCAGCCGACCTTTTGCGGTGAACACTGAAGCTTTCTTT
TRBD1	13	NA	TRBV6-5	TRBJ2-7	CASSYGQVYEQYF	TGTGCCAGCAGTTACGGACAGGTCTACGAGCAGTACTTC
TRBD2	13	NA	TRBV6-5	TRBJ2-5	CASRRGAQETQYF	TGTGCCAGCAGGCGGGGGGCTCAAGAGACCCAGTACTTC
TRBD1	13	once	TRBV6-5	TRBJ1-2	CASTGQGDYGYTF	TGTGCCAGCACCGGACAGGGGGACTATGGCTACACCTTC
TRBD2	17	NA	TRBV2	TRBJ2-5	CASSTGTSGRAGETQYF	TGTGCCAGCAGTACCGGGACTAGCGGGAGGGCCGGGGAGACCCAGTACTTC
NA	16	few	TRBV7-2	TRBJ2-3	CASSRQGRAFTDTQYF	TGTGCCAGCAGCCGGCAGGGCAGGGCCTTCACAGATACGCAGTATTTT
NA	16	NA	TRBV28	TRBJ2-5	CASSPRARGIQETQYF	TGTGCCAGCAGTCCCCGGGCCAGGGGAATCCAAGAGACCCAGTACTTC
NA	14	once	TRBV28	TRBJ1-5	CASSLNKGNLPQHF	TGTGCCAGCAGTCTCAATAAGGGGAATCTGCCCCAGCATTTT
TRBD2	16	NA	TRBV7-2	TRBJ2-7	CASSLSPAGTGGEQYF	TGTGCCAGCAGCTTAAGCCCAGCGGGAACGGGTGGGGAGCAGTACTTC
NA	15	NA	TRBV11-2	TRBJ2-7	CASSLDSGLSYEQYF	TGTGCCAGCAGCTTAGATTCAGGGCTGAGCTACGAGCAGTACTTC
NA	13	NA	TRBV4-3	TRBJ2-1	CASSQPGKNEQFF	TGCGCCAGCAGCCAACCAGGGAAAAATGAGCAGTTCTTC
NA	15	few	TRBV5-1	TRBJ2-2	CASSVERADTGELFF	TGCGCCAGCAGCGTAGAGAGGGCCGACACCGGGGAGCTGTTTTTT
TRBD2	18	NA	TRBV5-1	TRBJ2-3	CASSLDTSGKGLTDTQYF	TGCGCCAGCAGCTTGGATACGAGCGGGAAGGGGCTCACAGATACGCAGTATTTT
TRBD1	14	NA	TRBV7-3	TRBJ1-1	CASSQTGGNTEAFF	TGTGCCAGCAGCCAGACAGGGGGGAACACTGAAGCTTTCTTT
TRBD2	15	NA	TRBV11-3	TRBJ2-3	CASSTLAGGTDTQYF	TGTGCCAGCAGCACCCTAGCGGGAGGCACAGATACGCAGTATTTT
TRBD2	18	NA	TRBV27	TRBJ2-1	CASSSGLAGGPSYNEQFF	TGTGCCAGCAGTTCTGGACTAGCGGGAGGGCCGAGCTACAATGAGCAGTTCTTC
NA	12	NA	TRBV5-1	TRBJ1-2	CASSFWGEGYTF	TGCGCCAGCAGCTTTTGGGGAGAGGGCTACACCTTC